Presented here are 5 T cell receptor beta chains from one specimen sequenced in a study of response to subunit inactivated influenza vaccine (dated by TCRdb to 2016 to 2019). Library preparation used RT-PCR. For sequencing, an Illumina HiSeq 2500 was employed. TCRdb ran its own pipeline on the public reads, namely fastp trimming at Q25 and MiXCR clone calling, and kept in-frame beta chains. When rows share a CDR3 protein, they turn into one entry using the most common DNA and genes. Recorded for this sample are 650,000 to 800,000 distinct CDR3 sequences; 15% to 20% of them occurred a single time. The ten most abundant clones make up approximately 10% of the sample. The material was PBMCs from blood, obtained roughly 5 days after vaccination. Receptor source: a man over 45 who received an inactivated influenza vaccine. Donor details come from another sample of the same person, matched by shared clones.

The chain combines TRBV20-1 with TRBJ2-5; TRBD2 matches 8 bases. CDR3 length: 14 residues. V was pared by 5 bases and J by 4 bases, with 9 bases of the junction left unmatched. The germline V gene has CDR1 DFQATT and CDR2 SNEGSKA (reference sequence). CDR3: CSAQIWTSTETQYF. As DNA, the CDR3 is TGCAGTGCTCAGATCTGGACTAGCACAGAGACCCAGTACTTC.

This clonotype was observed many times. The chain is built from TRBV29-1 and TRBJ1-2; D gene ambiguous. The CDR3 consists of 14 residues. Trimming left V 7 bases short and J 3 bases short, with 18 bases between. Germline-derived CDR1 and CDR2 are SQVTM and ANQGSEA. The CDR3 here is CSAVSAQEYYGYTF. The CDR3 coding sequence is TGCAGCGCTGTGAGTGCTCAAGAATACTATGGCTACACCTTC.

As DNA, the CDR3 is TGTGCCAGCAGCCAAAGTGTGAATGAGCAGTTCTTC. Protein: CASSQSVNEQFF. The rearrangement links TRBV2 to TRBJ2-1, with no clear D. The length of the CDR3 is 12 residues. Germline V gene lookup returns CDR1 SNHLY and CDR2 FYNNEI. The V and J ends lost 6 bases and 7 bases respectively, with 10 bases between them.

The gene calls are TRBV10-2 and TRBJ2-6; no clear D. V lost 8 bases to trimming and J lost 0 bases, with 8 bases between them. The CDR3 runs 14 residues. CDR1 and CDR2 from the germline V gene are WSHSY and SAAADI. CDR3 sequence (DNA): TGCGCCAGCGGGGAAAGCTCTGGGGCCAACGTCCTGACTTTC. The encoded protein is CASGESSGANVLTF.

This clonotype was found a few times. The gene calls are TRBV5-1 and TRBJ2-7, with D perhaps TRBD2 (5 bases). Germline CDR1 is SGHRS and CDR2 is YFSETQ. V lost 4 bases and J lost 4, with 12 bases in between. CDR3 length equals 13 residues. The CDR3 bases are TGCGCCAGCAGCCGAGGGCGGTTATACGAGCAGTACTTC. Protein sequence: CASSRGRLYEQYF.